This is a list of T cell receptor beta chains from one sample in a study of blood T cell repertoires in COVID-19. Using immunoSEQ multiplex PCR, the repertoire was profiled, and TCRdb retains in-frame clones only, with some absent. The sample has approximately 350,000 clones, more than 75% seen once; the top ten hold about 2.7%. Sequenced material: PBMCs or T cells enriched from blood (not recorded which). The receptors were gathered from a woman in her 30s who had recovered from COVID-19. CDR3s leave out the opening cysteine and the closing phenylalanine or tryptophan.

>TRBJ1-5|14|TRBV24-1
ATSDPRTGSNQPQH
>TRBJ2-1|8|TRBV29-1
SGTYNEQF
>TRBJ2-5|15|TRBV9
ASSALEGGANGETQY
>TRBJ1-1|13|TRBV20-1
SASDPGQGNTEAF
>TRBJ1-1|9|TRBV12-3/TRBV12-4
ASKEQGEAF
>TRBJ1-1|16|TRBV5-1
ASSLDGAGGALNTEAF
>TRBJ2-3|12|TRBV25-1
ASSRDFSTDTQY
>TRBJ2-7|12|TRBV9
ASSLEASSYEQY
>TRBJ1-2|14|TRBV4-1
ASSQDLQWSNYGYT
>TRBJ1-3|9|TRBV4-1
ASSRDSTIY
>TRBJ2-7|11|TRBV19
ASSTIGLYEQY
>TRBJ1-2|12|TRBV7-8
ASSFGQTTGGYT
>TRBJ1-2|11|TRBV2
ASRPQGNYGYT
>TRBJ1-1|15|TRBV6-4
ASSDSGGDRDDTEAF
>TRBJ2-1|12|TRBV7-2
ASKGIAGGNEQF
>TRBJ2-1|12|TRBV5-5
ASSVSGSYNEQF
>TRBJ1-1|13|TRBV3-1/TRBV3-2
ASSQGTGWKTEAF
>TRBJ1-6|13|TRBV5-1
ASSSQGGINSPLH
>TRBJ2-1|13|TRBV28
ASSPIALSYNEQF
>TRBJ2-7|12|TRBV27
ASSPTTISYEQY